This T cell receptor beta chain is drawn from a study of cytomegalovirus exposure and HLA in healthy donors. Study results and limitations: A later analysis reported that several of the most significant clusters appeared to be linked to common viral pathogens, among them Epstein-Barr virus. In an earlier analysis, productive rearrangement rates for most beta V segments clustered near 87% or 30%.

CDR3 length: 12 amino acids. Germline V CDR1 and CDR2: LNHDA, SQIVND (reference sequence). The V and J ends lost 2 bases and 5 bases respectively, with 6 bases between them. This clone was seen a single time. Its target is not known. The PCR was carried out with 60 Vbeta primers and 13 Jbeta primers. The method was immunoSEQ multiplex PCR; TCRdb's version includes in-frame clones alone and lacks a portion of them. The sample yields 120,000 or so clones, approximately 15% seen once. The sequence came from a woman between 18 and 29 years old in good health and CMV-seronegative. The J gene is TRBJ1-2, the V gene TRBV19; D unclear. Sequencing was performed on PBMCs. CDR3 loop: CASSISVYGYTF. The CDR3 DNA follows: TGTGCCAGTAGTATATCTGTTTATGGCTACACCTTC.